This T cell receptor beta chain was sequenced in a study of identifying expanded T cells in peripheral blood. In the case of this clone: Its antigen is unidentified.

During the collection period, no donor immune events like infections were recorded. Broader study findings: Over about two and four weeks, about 15 and 18 clones changed, versus approximately 1.1 between replicates. Clone count variance between roughly 2-week samples rose with total template count.

Method: immunoSEQ multiplex PCR; TCRdb's copy keeps in-frame clones and lacks some. The table lists around 120,000 clones, 75% to 90% of them singletons. This receptor was obtained from a person aged 18-70 years in good health. The sample consisted of blood.

The CDR3 is CASSGSRVLGGTEAFF. DNA of the CDR3: TGTGCCAGCAGCGGGTCCCGGGTGTTAGGAGGCACTGAAGCTTTCTTT. V gene TRBV27 combines with J gene TRBJ1-1; D is unresolved. This CDR3 comprises 16 residues. CDR1 and CDR2 (germline): MNHEY, SMNVEV (reference sequence). The germline V and J ends were trimmed by 6 bases and 4 bases, with 21 bases remaining between them.